Each of the 30 T cell receptor beta chains below was sequenced from the same sample in a study of T cell responses to AZD1222 COVID-19 vaccine. The protocol was immunoSEQ multiplex PCR, while the TCRdb copy is restricted to in-frame clones and leaves out a portion. The sample holds roughly 120,000 clones; roughly nine tenths are singletons and the top ten take 4.2%. This material consisted of peripheral blood, taken on day 0 of AZD1222 vaccination. These receptors came from an adult in good health.

The rearrangement links TRBV5-1 to TRBJ2-7; possibly TRBD1 or TRBD2 for D (5 bases each). The V and J ends lost 1 base and 4 bases respectively, with 15 bases between them. The CDR3 spans 15 residues. Germline lookup yields CDR1 SGHRS and CDR2 YFSETQ. The CDR3 is CASSLLGTESYEQYF. The CDR3 DNA reads TGCGCCAGCAGCTTGCTAGGGACGGAGTCTTACGAGCAGTACTTC.

The CDR3 DNA sequence: TGCGCCAGCAGTGAATTTCAGGGAGGTCAGCCCCAGCATTTT. The encoded protein is CASSEFQGGQPQHF. The chain couples TRBV10-2 to TRBJ1-5; D may be TRBD1 (5 bases). The CDR3 sequence is 14 residues long. V lost 3 bases and J lost 6, with 12 bases in between. Looked up from germline, CDR1 is WSHSY and CDR2 is SAAADI.

The rearrangement joins TRBV28 to TRBJ1-1, with D unclear. CDR1 is MDHEN and CDR2 is SYDVKM in the germline V gene. Trimming cost V 7 bases and J 1 base, with 4 bases left between them. The CDR3 runs to 11 residues. As DNA, the CDR3 is TGTGCCAGCATCGGGAACACTGAAGCTTTCTTT. Amino acids: CASIGNTEAFF.

The chain is built from TRBV5-1 and TRBJ2-3, with 10 bases aligning to TRBD2. The germline gives CDR1 SGHRS, CDR2 YFSETQ. The CDR3 runs to 14 residues. Unmatched junction bases numbered 5, after V lost 7 bases and J lost 3 bases. The CDR3 nucleotides are TGCGCCAGCCAGCGGGAGGGCCTTACAGATACGCAGTATTTT. It is translated as CASQREGLTDTQYF.

This chain links TRBV19 with TRBJ1-1; 10 nucleotides agree with TRBD1. The germline CDR1 and CDR2 sequences are LNHDA and SQIVND (reference sequence). This CDR3 is built from 16 residues. V was pared by 6 bases and J by 4 bases, with 11 bases of the junction left unmatched. CDR3 nucleotides: TGTGCCAGTAGCGTGACAGGGGGCAGGAGTCCCACTGAAGCTTTCTTT. Translation gives CASSVTGGRSPTEAFF.

The table lists this clone with a count of one. The gene calls are TRBV20-1 and TRBJ1-2, with 9 bases aligning to TRBD1. CDR1 and CDR2 from the germline V gene are DFQATT and SNEGSKA (reference sequence). The J segment lost 4 bases and the V segment lost 3 bases, leaving 9 bases of the junction unmatched. The CDR3 spans 15 residues. The CDR3 DNA follows: TGCAGTGCTAGTGAACAGGGGGCATCTGTCTATGGCTACACCTTC. As protein: CSASEQGASVYGYTF.

As concerns this clone: Mismatch with germline at one junction end may stem from a read error. V gene TRBV7-7 combines with J gene TRBJ2-1, with 7 nucleotides matching TRBD2. This CDR3 spans 15 amino acids. Germline V CDR1 and CDR2: SSHAT, FNYEAQ (reference sequence). The CDR3 loop reads CASSLEAGPSGEQFF. The CDR3 DNA reads TGTGCTAGCAGCTTAGAAGCGGGGCCTTCTGGGGAGCAGTTCTTC.

The chain couples TRBV6-5 to TRBJ2-2, with 7 positions matching TRBD1. CDR1 is MNHEY, CDR2 SVGAGI, per germline. This CDR3 region has 13 residues. J was trimmed by 6 bases and V by 6 bases; bases with no gene match: 4. Here the CDR3 DNA reads TGTGCCAGCAGCGACGGGACAGCCGGGGAGCTGTTTTTT. It codes for CASSDGTAGELFF.

This chain links TRBV28 with TRBJ2-6; weak D call: TRBD2 (5 bases). Per the germline V gene, CDR1 is MDHEN and CDR2 is SYDVKM. The CDR3 loop spans 15 amino acids. Trimming cost V 3 bases and J 3 bases, with 9 bases left between them. The chain's CDR3 is CASSFRTVGANVLTF. The DNA of the CDR3 is TGTGCCAGCAGTTTCCGGACTGTTGGGGCCAACGTCCTGACTTTC.

This clone has a single count. V and J are TRBV6-5 and TRBJ2-3; D remains ambiguous. The CDR3 has 15 residues. Trimming cost V 2 bases and J 1 base, with 10 bases left between them. CDR1 and CDR2 from the germline V gene are MNHEY and SVGAGI. CDR3 nucleotides: TGTGCCAGCAGTTACATCCCCGGCGGCACAGATACGCAGTATTTT. Encoded protein: CASSYIPGGTDTQYF.

The chain links TRBV7-2 to TRBJ1-1, with D maybe TRBD1 (5 bases). This CDR3 contains 14 residues. V was clipped by 6 bases and J by 2 bases, with 13 bases between them. The germline CDR1 and CDR2 sequences are SGHTA and FQGNSA. This CDR3 is CASRLHGHNTEAFF. CDR3 coding DNA: TGTGCCAGCAGGCTCCATGGACATAACACTGAAGCTTTCTTT.

The count of this clone is one. The genes are TRBV30 and TRBJ2-7, with TRBD1 as a possible D gene (6 bases). The CDR3 consists of 12 residues. Between the trimmed V and J ends, which lost 8 bases and 3 bases, there was a span of 14 bases. CDR1 GTSNPN and CDR2 SVGIG come from the germline V gene (reference sequence). CDR3: CARSAQGYEQYF. CDR3 sequence (DNA): TGTGCCCGGTCGGCACAGGGCTACGAGCAGTACTTC.

The chain is built from TRBV28 and TRBJ2-6; D not resolved. Germline CDR1 is MDHEN and CDR2 is SYDVKM. V lost 2 bases to trimming and J lost 2 bases, with 7 bases between them. This CDR3 is 15 amino acids long. CDR3: CASSLDGTGANVLTF. As DNA, the CDR3 is TGTGCCAGCAGTTTAGATGGGACTGGGGCCAACGTCCTGACTTTC.

The rearrangement joins TRBV27 to TRBJ1-1; weak D call: TRBD1 (6 bases). Per the germline V gene, CDR1 is MNHEY and CDR2 is SMNVEV (reference sequence). V dropped 2 bases and J dropped 5 bases, with 12 bases sitting between them. This CDR3 spans 14 amino acids. The CDR3 nucleotides read TGTGCCAGCAGTTTACTGGGGGCAGAGACTGAAGCTTTCTTT. It specifies CASSLLGAETEAFF.

This chain connects TRBV6-6 to TRBJ2-1; a possible D gene is TRBD1 (6 bases). Trimming removed 2 bases at V and 5 bases at J, with 13 bases between. Per germline, CDR1 MNHNY and CDR2 SVGAGI (reference sequence). This CDR3 has 15 amino acids. The CDR3 loop is CASSYPQGGDNEQFF. The DNA of the CDR3 is TGTGCCAGCAGTTACCCCCAAGGGGGTGACAATGAGCAGTTCTTC.

This chain uses TRBV28 with TRBJ1-4, with a weak D call TRBD1 (5 bases). Germline V gene sequence: CDR1 MDHEN, CDR2 SYDVKM. Trimming left V 3 bases short and J 5 bases short, with 10 bases between. This CDR3 region has 14 residues. CDR3 protein: CASSLAGGNEKLFF. The CDR3 nucleotides read TGTGCCAGCAGTTTGGCCGGGGGGAATGAAAAACTGTTTTTT. The full variable domain, completed using reference TRBV28 and TRBJ1-4, is DVKVTQSSRYLVKRTGEKVFLECVQDMDHENMFWYRQDPGLGLRLIYFSYDVKMKEKGDIPEGYSVSREKKERFSLILESASTNQTSMYLCASSLAGGNEKLFFGSGTQLSVL.

The rearrangement joins TRBV12-3 or TRBV12-4 to TRBJ2-7; D gene unclear. The CDR3 runs to 11 residues. V lost 4 bases, J lost 12 bases, and 13 bases lay in between. The CDR3 nucleotides read TGTGCCAGCAGTTGGGCCTTCCGGATGTACTTC. Its translation is CASSWAFRMYF.

The V gene is TRBV5-1, the J gene TRBJ2-1; D possibly matches TRBD1 or TRBD2 (6 bases each). CDR1 is SGHRS, CDR2 YFSETQ, per germline. The CDR3 extends over 16 amino acids. The germline V and J ends were trimmed by 7 bases and 0 bases, with 17 bases remaining between them. Here the CDR3 reads CASQPRGGSSYNEQFF. CDR3 sequence (DNA): TGCGCCAGCCAACCGCGAGGGGGGAGCTCCTACAATGAGCAGTTCTTC.

The J gene is TRBJ1-2, the V gene TRBV19; no firm D call. Germline CDR1 is LNHDA and CDR2 is SQIVND (reference sequence). Trimming left V 3 bases short and J 2 bases short, with 13 bases between. The CDR3 is made up of 15 amino acids. CDR3 nucleotides: TGTGCCAGTAGTATCTCTTCTGCAGCCAACTATGGCTACACCTTC. Protein: CASSISSAANYGYTF.

The V and J genes are TRBV21-1 and TRBJ2-1; the table's TRBD1 call for D was not verified on the DNA. TRBV21-1 is termed a pseudogene. The CDR3 sequence is 14 residues long. CDR3 residues: CASSSRQGLGEQFF. CDR3 in DNA: TGTGCCAGCAGCAGCAGACAGGGTTTAGGCGAGCAGTTCTTC.

This sequence joins TRBV3-1 (or the pseudogene TRBV3-2) and TRBJ2-3, with D hard to call. The V end lost 5 bases, the J end lost 6 bases, and 18 bases lay between the germline ends. The CDR3 totals 15 residues. The germline V gene has CDR1 LGHDT and CDR2 YNNKEL (reference sequence). Here the CDR3 DNA reads TGTGCCAGCAGCGAACAAAGGCCTATGGGGGATACGCAGTATTTT. This codes for CASSEQRPMGDTQYF.

V gene TRBV19 combines with J gene TRBJ2-7; D not resolved. Between the trimmed V and J ends, which lost 5 bases and 1 base, there was a span of 3 bases. Looked up from germline, CDR1 is LNHDA and CDR2 is SQIVND (reference sequence). The CDR3 totals 11 residues. DNA for the CDR3: TGTGCCAGTAGTGATTCCTACGAGCAGTACTTC. Its protein is CASSDSYEQYF.

The V gene is TRBV5-1, the J gene TRBJ2-1; no definite D call. Trimming took 2 bases from V and 2 from J, leaving 8 bases between them. This CDR3 spans 14 amino acids. Germline CDR1 SGHRS, CDR2 YFSETQ. CDR3 in amino acids: CASSLSDAYNEQFF. CDR3 DNA: TGCGCCAGCAGCTTAAGCGACGCCTACAATGAGCAGTTCTTC.

The sample holds a few counts of this clone. The chain links TRBV7-3 to TRBJ2-1; D may be TRBD2 (6 bases). The germline V and J ends were trimmed by 3 bases and 0 bases, with 15 bases remaining between them. The CDR3 has 17 residues. The V gene's germline CDR1 is SGHTA and CDR2 FQGTGA. The CDR3 DNA reads as TGTGCCAGCAGCTTTATGGCGGGACCGAGCTCCTACAATGAGCAGTTCTTC. Protein sequence: CASSFMAGPSSYNEQFF.

This clone was seen a single time. The chain has TRBV29-1 and TRBJ1-1, with 7 bases that match TRBD1. Germline loops: CDR1 SQVTM, CDR2 ANQGSEA. The CDR3 runs to 11 residues. J gave up 3 bases and V 7 bases, and 2 bases lay outside the gene matches. CDR3 residues: CSGGTDTEAFF. As DNA, the CDR3 is TGCAGCGGGGGGACAGACACTGAAGCTTTCTTT. The whole variable domain, remainder taken from reference TRBV29-1 and TRBJ1-1, is SAVISQKPSRDICQRGTSLTIQCQVDSQVTMMFWYRQQPGQSLTLIATANQGSEATYESGFVIDKFPISRPNLTFSTLTVSNMSPEDSSIYLCSGGTDTEAFFGQGTRLTVV.

This chain joins TRBV7-6 and TRBJ2-2; D uncertain. The CDR3 length is 13 residues. The germline V gene encodes CDR1 SGHVS and CDR2 FNYEAQ. V gave up 5 bases and J gave up 7 bases, with 11 bases separating them. The CDR3 coding sequence is TGTGCCAGCAGCCCTAGGGTGGGCGGGGAGCTGTTTTTT. The encoded protein is CASSPRVGGELFF.

The V gene is TRBV6-5, the J gene TRBJ1-5; 7 bases line up with TRBD1. This CDR3 has 14 amino acids. The germline CDR1 and CDR2 sequences are MNHEY and SVGAGI. V was pared by 6 bases and J by 5 bases, with 7 bases of the junction left unmatched. This chain's CDR3 is CASRPRQGYQPQHF. As DNA, the CDR3 is TGTGCCAGCAGACCCCGACAGGGCTATCAGCCCCAGCATTTT.

The chain links TRBV5-7 to TRBJ1-6, with unresolved D. TRBV5-7 is annotated as an ORF whose role is uncertain. The V gene lost 2 bases and the J gene lost 10 bases, with 25 bases spanning the gap. The CDR3 length is 18 residues. The CDR3 here is CASSLGELAEEIRSPLHF. The CDR3 DNA reads as TGTGCCAGCAGCTTAGGAGAGCTCGCGGAAGAGATCAGGTCACCCCTCCACTTT.

The gene calls are TRBV5-8 and TRBJ2-5; D uncertain. This CDR3 spans 12 amino acids. Germline V lookup: CDR1 SGHTS, CDR2 YDEGEE. Trimming took off 5 bases at V and 5 bases at J, with 10 bases between the two ends. DNA of the CDR3: TGTGCCAGCAGTCCCCGGCGGGAGACCCAGTACTTC. Translation: CASSPRRETQYF.

This clone was recorded once. The V call is TRBV18, the J call TRBJ2-7, with D perhaps TRBD1 (7 bases). The ends were cut back, 6 bases at V and 6 bases at J, with 15 bases in the middle. The germline V gene encodes CDR1 KGHSH and CDR2 LQKENI. The CDR3 is 13 amino acids. CDR3 amino acids: CASSGTGEVEQYF. The CDR3 bases are TGTGCCAGCTCCGGCACAGGGGAGGTCGAGCAGTACTTC.